This TCR beta chain is from a study of cytomegalovirus exposure and HLA in healthy donors. The sample holds one count of this clone. Libraries were prepared by immunoSEQ multiplex PCR; TCRdb keeps only in-frame clonotypes and omits some of them. The sample contains approximately 150,000 clones, around 87% of which appear only once. Trimming removed 3 bases at V and 6 bases at J, with 15 bases between. Germline V gene lookup returns CDR1 LGHNT and CDR2 FRNRAP. The CDR3 contains 14 residues. Sequencing input: PBMCs. This clonotype was obtained from a man between 18 and 29 years old in good health and CMV-seropositive. This chain connects TRBV12-5 to TRBJ2-7; D not certain. The CDR3 DNA sequence: TGTGCTAGTGGTTTTTTCCCGGGTGTGGGCGAGCAGTACTTC. This gives the protein CASGFFPGVGEQYF.